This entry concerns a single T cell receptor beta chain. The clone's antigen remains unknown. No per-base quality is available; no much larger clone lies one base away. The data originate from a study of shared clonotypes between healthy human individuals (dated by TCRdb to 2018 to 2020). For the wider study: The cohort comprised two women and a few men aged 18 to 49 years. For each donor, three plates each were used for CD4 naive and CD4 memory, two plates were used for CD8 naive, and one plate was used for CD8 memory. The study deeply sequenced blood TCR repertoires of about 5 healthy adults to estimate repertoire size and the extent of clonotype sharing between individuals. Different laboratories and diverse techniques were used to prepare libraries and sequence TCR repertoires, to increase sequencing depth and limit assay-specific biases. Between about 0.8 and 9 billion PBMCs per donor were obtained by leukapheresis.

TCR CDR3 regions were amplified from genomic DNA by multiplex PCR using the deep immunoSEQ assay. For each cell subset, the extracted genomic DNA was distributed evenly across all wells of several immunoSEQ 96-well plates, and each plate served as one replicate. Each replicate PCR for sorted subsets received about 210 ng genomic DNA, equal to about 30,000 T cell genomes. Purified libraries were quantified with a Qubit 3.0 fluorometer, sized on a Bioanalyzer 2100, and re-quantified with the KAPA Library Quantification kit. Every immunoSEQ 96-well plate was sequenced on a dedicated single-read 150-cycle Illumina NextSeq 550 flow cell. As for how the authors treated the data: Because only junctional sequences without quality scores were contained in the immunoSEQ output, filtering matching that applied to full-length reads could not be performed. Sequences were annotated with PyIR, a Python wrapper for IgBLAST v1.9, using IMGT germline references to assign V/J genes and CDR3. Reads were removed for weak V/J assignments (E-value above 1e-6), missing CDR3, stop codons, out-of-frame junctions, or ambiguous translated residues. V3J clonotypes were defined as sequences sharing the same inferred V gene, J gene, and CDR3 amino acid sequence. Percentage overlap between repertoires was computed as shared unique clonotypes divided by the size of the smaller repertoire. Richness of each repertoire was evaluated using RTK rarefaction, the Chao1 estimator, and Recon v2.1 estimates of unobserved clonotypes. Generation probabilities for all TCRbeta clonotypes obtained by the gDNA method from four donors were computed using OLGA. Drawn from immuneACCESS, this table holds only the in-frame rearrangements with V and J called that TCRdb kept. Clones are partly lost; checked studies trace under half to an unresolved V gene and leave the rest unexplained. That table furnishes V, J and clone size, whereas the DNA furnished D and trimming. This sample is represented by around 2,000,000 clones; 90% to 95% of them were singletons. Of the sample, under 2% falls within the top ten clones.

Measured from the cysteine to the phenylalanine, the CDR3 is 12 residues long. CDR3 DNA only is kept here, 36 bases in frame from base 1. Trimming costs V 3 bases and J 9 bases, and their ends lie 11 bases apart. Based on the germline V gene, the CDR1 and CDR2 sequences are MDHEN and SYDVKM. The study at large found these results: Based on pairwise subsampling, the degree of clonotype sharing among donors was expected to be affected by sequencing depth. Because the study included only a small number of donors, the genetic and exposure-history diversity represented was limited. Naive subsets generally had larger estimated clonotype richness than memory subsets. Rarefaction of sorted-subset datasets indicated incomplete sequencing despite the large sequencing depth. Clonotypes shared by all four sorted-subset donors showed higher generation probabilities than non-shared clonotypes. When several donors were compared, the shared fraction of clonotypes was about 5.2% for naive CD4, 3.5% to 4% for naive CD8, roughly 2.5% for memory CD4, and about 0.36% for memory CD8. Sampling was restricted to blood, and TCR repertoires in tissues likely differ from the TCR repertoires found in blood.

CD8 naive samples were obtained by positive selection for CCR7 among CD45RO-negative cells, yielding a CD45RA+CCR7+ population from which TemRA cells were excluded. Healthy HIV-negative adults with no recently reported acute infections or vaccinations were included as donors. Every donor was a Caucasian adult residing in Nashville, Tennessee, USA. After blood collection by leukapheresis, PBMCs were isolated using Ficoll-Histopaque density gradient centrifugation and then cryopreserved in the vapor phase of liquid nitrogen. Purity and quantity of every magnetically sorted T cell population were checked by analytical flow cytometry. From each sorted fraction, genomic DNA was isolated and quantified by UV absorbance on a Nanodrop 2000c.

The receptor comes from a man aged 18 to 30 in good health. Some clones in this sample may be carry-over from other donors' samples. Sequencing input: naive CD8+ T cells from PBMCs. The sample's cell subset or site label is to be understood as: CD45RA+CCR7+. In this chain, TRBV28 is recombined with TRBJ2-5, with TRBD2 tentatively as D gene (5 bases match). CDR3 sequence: CASSFPLEAQYF. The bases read TGTGCCAGCAGTTTTCCCCTGGAGGCCCAGTACTTC.